This T cell receptor beta chain was sequenced during a study of siplizumab effects on memory and regulatory T cells. Whole-study results and caveats: The Treg-derived share of mappable alloreactive CD4+ clones averaged 68.8% with siplizumab and 25% to 30% in controls.

Germline CDR1 reads SGHVS; CDR2 reads FNYEAQ. The V end was cut by 5 bases, the J end by 4 bases, with 15 bases between. The CDR3 covers 16 residues. With respect to this clone: What it recognizes is unknown.

Assays were performed on 95,000 to 100,000 TCR templates per sample. Sequenced by immunoSEQ multiplex PCR; TCRdb stores in-frame clones only, minus some. The table shows some 96,000 clones, with roughly 93% occurring only once. The sequence came from a human donor in good health. J is TRBJ2-6 and V is TRBV7-6; weak D call: TRBD2 (6 bases). The sequenced material came from non-Treg CD4+ T cells sorted from blood. The CDR3: CASSPLYGSGANVLTF. For the CDR3, the DNA is TGTGCCAGCAGCCCTCTGTACGGGAGCGGGGCCAACGTCCTGACTTTC.